This T cell receptor (beta chain) came from a study of T cell responses to AZD1222 COVID-19 vaccine. The CDR3 is made up of 14 amino acids. V lost 1 base, J lost 10 bases, and 9 bases stayed unmatched. Per germline, CDR1 SGHTA and CDR2 FQGTGA. Profiled with immunoSEQ multiplex PCR; TCRdb holds only in-frame clones, not every one. In the table there are about 130,000 clones, around 90% of which are singletons. The starting material was peripheral blood, obtained 28 days after the second AZD1222 dose. This chain joins TRBV7-3 and TRBJ2-5; 7 nucleotides align to TRBD2. The receptor comes from an adult who received the AZD1222 COVID-19 vaccine. This CDR3 is CASSLNGLAGDQYF. CDR3 sequence (DNA): TGTGCCAGCAGCTTAAACGGACTGGCGGGGGACCAGTACTTC.